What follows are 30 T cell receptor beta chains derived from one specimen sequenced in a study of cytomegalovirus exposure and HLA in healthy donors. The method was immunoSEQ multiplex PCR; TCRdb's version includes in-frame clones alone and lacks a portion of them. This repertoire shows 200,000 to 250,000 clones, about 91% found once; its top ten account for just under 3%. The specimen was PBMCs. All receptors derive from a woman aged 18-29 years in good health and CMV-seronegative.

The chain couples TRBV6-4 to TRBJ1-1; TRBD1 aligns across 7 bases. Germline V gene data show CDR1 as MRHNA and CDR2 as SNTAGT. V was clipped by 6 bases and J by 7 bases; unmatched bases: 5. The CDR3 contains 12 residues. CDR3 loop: CASRQQGDEAFF. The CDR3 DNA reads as TGTGCCAGCAGACAGCAGGGGGATGAAGCTTTCTTT.

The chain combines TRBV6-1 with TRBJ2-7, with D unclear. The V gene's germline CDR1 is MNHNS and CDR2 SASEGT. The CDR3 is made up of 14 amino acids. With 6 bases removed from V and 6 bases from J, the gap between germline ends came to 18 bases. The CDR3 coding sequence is TGTGCCAGCAGCGCAACATGGTGGCCGCCCGAGCAGTACTTC. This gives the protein CASSATWWPPEQYF.

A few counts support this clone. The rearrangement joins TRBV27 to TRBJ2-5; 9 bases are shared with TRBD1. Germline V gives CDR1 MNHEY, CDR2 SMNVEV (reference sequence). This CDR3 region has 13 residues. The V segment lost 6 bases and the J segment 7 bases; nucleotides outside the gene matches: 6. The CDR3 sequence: CASSFDRGGTQYF. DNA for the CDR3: TGTGCCAGCAGCTTCGACAGGGGGGGGACCCAGTACTTC.

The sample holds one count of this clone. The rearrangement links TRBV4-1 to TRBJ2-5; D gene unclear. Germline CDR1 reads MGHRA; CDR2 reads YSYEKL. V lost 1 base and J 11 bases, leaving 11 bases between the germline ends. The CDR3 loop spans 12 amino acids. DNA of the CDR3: TGCGCCAGCAGCCAAGGGCAGGCCCCTCAGTACTTC. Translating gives CASSQGQAPQYF.

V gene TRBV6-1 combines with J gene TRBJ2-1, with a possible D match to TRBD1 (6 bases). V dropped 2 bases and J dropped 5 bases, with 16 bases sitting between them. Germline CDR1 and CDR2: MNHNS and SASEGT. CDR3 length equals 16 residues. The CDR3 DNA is TGTGCCAGCAGTGAACTTGGGCAGGGGTTCAACAATGAGCAGTTCTTC. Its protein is CASSELGQGFNNEQFF.

CDR3 in amino acids: CASSLLVAGRYEQYF. CDR3 in DNA: TGTGCCAGCAGTTTACTGGTGGCAGGGCGGTACGAGCAGTACTTC. The J gene is TRBJ2-7, the V gene TRBV28, with D perhaps matching TRBD1 (5 bases). Trimming cost V 2 bases and J 4 bases, with 15 bases left between them. Germline V lookup: CDR1 MDHEN, CDR2 SYDVKM. CDR3 length equals 15 residues. The full variable domain, its missing parts supplied by reference TRBV28 and TRBJ2-7, is DVKVTQSSRYLVKRTGEKVFLECVQDMDHENMFWYRQDPGLGLRLIYFSYDVKMKEKGDIPEGYSVSREKKERFSLILESASTNQTSMYLCASSLLVAGRYEQYFGPGTRLTVT.

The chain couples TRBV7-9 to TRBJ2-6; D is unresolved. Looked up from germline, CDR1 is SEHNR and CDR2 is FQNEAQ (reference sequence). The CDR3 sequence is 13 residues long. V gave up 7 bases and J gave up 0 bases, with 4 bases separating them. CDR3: CASTHSGANVLTF. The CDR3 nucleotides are TGTGCCAGCACCCACTCTGGGGCCAACGTCCTGACTTTC. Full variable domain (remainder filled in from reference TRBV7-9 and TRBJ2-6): DTGVSQNPRHKITKRGQNVTFRCDPISEHNRLYWYRQTLGQGPEFLTYFQNEAQLEKSRLLSDRFSAERPKGSFSTLEIQRTEQGDSAMYLCASTHSGANVLTFGAGSRLTVL.

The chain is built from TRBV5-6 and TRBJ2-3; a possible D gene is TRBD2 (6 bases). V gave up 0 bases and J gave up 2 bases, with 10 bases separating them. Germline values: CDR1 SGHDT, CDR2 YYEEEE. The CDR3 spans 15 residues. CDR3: CASSLDAGTTDTQYF. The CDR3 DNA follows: TGTGCCAGCAGCTTGGATGCGGGGACCACAGATACGCAGTATTTT.

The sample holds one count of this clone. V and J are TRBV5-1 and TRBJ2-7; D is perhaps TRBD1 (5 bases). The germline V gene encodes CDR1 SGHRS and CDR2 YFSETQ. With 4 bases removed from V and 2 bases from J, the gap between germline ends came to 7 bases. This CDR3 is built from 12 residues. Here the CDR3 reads CASSADTYEQYF. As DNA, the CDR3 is TGCGCCAGCAGCGCGGACACCTACGAGCAGTACTTC.

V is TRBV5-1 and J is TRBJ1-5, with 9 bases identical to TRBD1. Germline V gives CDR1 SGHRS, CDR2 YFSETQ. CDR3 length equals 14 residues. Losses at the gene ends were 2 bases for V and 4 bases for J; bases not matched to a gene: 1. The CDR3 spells CASSFGQGNQPQHF. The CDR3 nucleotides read TGCGCCAGCAGCTTCGGACAGGGGAATCAGCCCCAGCATTTT. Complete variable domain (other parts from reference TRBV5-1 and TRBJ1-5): KAGVTQTPRYLIKTRGQQVTLSCSPISGHRSVSWYQQTPGQGLQFLFEYFSETQRNKGNFPGRFSGRQFSNSRSEMNVSTLELGDSALYLCASSFGQGNQPQHFGDGTRLSIL.

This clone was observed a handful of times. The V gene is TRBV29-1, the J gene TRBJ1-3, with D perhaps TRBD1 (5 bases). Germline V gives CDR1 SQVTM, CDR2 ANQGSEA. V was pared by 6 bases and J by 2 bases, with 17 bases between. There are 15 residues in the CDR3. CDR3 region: CSVLQGSRAGNTIYF. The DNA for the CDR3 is TGCAGCGTCCTGCAGGGCTCCAGGGCTGGAAACACCATATATTTT.

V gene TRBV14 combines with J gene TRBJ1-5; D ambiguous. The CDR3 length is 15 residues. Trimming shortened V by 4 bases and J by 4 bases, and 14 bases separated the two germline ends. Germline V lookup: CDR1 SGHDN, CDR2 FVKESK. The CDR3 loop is CASSPGGRRNQPQHF. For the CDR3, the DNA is TGTGCCAGCAGCCCCGGCGGGAGGAGAAATCAGCCCCAGCATTTT.

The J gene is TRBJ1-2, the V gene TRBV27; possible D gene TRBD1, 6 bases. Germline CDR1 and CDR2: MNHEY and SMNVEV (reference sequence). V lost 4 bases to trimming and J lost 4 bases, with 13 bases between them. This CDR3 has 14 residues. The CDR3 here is CASSYRGGSYGYTF. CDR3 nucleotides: TGTGCCAGCAGTTATAGGGGGGGATCCTATGGCTACACCTTC.

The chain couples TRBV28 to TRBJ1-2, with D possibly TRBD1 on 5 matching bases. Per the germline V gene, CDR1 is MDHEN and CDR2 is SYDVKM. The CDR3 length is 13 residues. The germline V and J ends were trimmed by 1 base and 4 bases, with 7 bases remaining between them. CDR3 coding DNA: TGTGCCAGCAGTTTATTAAGGGGCTATGGCTACACCTTC. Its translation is CASSLLRGYGYTF.

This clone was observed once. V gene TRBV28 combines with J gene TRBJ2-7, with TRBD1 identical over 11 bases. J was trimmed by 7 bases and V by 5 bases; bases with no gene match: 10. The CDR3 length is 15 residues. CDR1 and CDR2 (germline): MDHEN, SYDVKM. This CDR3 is CASSPTGTGGSEQYF. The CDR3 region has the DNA TGTGCCAGCAGTCCCACCGGGACAGGGGGAAGTGAGCAGTACTTC. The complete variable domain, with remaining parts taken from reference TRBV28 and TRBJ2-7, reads DVKVTQSSRYLVKRTGEKVFLECVQDMDHENMFWYRQDPGLGLRLIYFSYDVKMKEKGDIPEGYSVSREKKERFSLILESASTNQTSMYLCASSPTGTGGSEQYFGPGTRLTVT.

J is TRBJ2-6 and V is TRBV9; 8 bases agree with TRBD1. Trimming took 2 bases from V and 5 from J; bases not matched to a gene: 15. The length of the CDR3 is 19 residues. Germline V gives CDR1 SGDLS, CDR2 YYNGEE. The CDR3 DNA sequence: TGTGCCAGCAGCGTCAATCCAGGACAGGGTGTCGGGAGGGCCAACGTCCTGACTTTC. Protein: CASSVNPGQGVGRANVLTF. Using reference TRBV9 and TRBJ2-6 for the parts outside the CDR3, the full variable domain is DSGVTQTPKHLITATGQRVTLRCSPRSGDLSVYWYQQSLDQGLQFLIQYYNGEERAKGNILERFSAQQFPDLHSELNLSSLELGDSALYFCASSVNPGQGVGRANVLTFGAGSRLTVL.

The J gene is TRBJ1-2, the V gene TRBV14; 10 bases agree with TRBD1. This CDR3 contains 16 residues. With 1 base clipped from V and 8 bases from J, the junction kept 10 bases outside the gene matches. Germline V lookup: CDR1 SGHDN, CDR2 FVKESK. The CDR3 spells CASSQVFGGTGEGYTF. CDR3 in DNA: TGTGCCAGCAGCCAAGTATTCGGCGGGACAGGGGAAGGCTACACCTTC. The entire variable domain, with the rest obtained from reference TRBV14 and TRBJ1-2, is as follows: EAGVTQFPSHSVIEKGQTVTLRCDPISGHDNLYWYRRVMGKEIKFLLHFVKESKQDESGMPNNRFLAERTGGTYSTLKVQPAELEDSGVYFCASSQVFGGTGEGYTFGSGTRLTVV.

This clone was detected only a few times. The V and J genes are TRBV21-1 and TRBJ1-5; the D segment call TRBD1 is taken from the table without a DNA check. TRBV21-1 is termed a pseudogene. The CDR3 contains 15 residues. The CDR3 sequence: CASSPTGYSNQPQHF. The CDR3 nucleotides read TGTGCCAGCAGCCCGACAGGGTATAGCAATCAGCCCCAGCATTTT.

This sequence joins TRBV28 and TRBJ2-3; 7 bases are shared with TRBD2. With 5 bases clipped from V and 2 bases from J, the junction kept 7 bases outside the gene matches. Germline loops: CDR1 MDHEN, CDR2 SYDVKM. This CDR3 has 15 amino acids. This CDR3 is CASSAPGTNTDTQYF. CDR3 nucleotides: TGTGCCAGCAGTGCACCCGGGACTAACACAGATACGCAGTATTTT. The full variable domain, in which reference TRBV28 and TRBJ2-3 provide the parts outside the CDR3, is DVKVTQSSRYLVKRTGEKVFLECVQDMDHENMFWYRQDPGLGLRLIYFSYDVKMKEKGDIPEGYSVSREKKERFSLILESASTNQTSMYLCASSAPGTNTDTQYFGPGTRLTVL.

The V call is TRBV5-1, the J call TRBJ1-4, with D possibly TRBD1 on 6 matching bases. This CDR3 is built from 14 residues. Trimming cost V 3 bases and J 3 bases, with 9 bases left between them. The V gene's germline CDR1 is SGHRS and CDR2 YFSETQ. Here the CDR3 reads CASSSGVSNEKLFF. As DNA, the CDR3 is TGCGCCAGCAGCTCAGGGGTTTCTAATGAAAAACTGTTTTTT.

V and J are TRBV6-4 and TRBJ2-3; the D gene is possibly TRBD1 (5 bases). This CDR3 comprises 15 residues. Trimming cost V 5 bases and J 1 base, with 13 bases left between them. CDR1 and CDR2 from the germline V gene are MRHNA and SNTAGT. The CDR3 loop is CASSPKGMGTDTQYF. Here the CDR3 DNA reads TGTGCCAGCAGTCCTAAGGGGATGGGCACAGATACGCAGTATTTT.

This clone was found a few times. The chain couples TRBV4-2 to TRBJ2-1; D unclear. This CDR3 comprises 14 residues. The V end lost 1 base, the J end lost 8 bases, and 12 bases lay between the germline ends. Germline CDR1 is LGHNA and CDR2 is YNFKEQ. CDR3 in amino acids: CASSQGSMAHEQFF. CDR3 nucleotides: TGTGCCAGCAGCCAAGGGTCCATGGCCCATGAGCAGTTCTTC.

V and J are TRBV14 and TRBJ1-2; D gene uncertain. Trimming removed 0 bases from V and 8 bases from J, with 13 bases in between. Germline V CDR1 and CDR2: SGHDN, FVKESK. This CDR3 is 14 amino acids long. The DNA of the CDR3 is TGTGCCAGCAGCCAAGATTTGGCCTCAGGCGGCTACACCTTC. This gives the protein CASSQDLASGGYTF.

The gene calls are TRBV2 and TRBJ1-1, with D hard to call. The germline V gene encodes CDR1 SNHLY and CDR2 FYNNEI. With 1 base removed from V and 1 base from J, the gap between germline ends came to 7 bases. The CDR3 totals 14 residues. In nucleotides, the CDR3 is TGTGCCAGCAGTGAAGGCCCGAGGAACACTGAAGCTTTCTTT. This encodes CASSEGPRNTEAFF.

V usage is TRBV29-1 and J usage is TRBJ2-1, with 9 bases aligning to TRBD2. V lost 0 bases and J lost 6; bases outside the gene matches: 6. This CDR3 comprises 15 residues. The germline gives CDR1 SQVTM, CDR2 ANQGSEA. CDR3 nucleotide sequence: TGCAGCGTTGAAGATCGAAAGACTAGCGGCAATGAGCAGTTCTTC. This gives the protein CSVEDRKTSGNEQFF.

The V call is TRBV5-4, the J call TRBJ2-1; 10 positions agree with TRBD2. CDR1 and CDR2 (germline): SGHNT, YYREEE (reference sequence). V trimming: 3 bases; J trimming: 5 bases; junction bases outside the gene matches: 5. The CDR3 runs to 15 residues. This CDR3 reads CASSYSGRSDNEQFF. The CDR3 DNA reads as TGTGCCAGCAGCTATAGCGGGAGGTCGGACAATGAGCAGTTCTTC. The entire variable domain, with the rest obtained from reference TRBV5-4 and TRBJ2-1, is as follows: ETGVTQSPTHLIKTRGQQVTLRCSSQSGHNTVSWYQQALGQGPQFIFQYYREEENGRGNFPPRFSGLQFPNYSSELNVNALELDDSALYLCASSYSGRSDNEQFFGPGTRLTVL.

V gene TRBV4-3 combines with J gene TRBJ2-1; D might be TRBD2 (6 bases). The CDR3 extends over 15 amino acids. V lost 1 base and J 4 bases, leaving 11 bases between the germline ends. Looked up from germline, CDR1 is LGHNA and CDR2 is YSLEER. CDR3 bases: TGCGCCAGCAGCCAAGCCTGGAGGGGATACAATGAGCAGTTCTTC. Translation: CASSQAWRGYNEQFF.

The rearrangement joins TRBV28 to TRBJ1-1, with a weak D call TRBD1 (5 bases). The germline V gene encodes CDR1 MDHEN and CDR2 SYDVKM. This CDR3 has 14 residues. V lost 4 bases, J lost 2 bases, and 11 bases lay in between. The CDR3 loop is CASSSVDSNTEAFF. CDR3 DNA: TGTGCCAGCAGTTCCGTTGACAGTAACACTGAAGCTTTCTTT.

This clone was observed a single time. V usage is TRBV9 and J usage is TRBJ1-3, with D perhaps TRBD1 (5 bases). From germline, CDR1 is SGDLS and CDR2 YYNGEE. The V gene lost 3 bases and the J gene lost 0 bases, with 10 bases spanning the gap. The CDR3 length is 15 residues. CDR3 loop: CASSALQGSGNTIYF. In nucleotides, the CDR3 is TGTGCCAGCAGCGCCCTTCAGGGCTCTGGAAACACCATATATTTT.

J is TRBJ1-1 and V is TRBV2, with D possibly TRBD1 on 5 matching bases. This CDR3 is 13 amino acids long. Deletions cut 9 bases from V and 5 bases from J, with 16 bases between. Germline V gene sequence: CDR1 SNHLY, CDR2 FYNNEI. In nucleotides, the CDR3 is TGTGCCAGAGCGACAGCCCCAGGAACTGAAGCTTTCTTT. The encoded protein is CARATAPGTEAFF. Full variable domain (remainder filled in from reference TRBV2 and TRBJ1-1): EPEVTQTPSHQVTQMGQEVILRCVPISNHLYFYWYRQILGQKVEFLVSFYNNEISEKSEIFDDQFSVERPDGSNFTLKIRSTKLEDSAMYFCARATAPGTEAFFGQGTRLTVV.